A single T cell receptor (beta chain) is shown here with its context. What this receptor recognizes is not known. Base qualities are not at hand, and no much larger clone is one base apart. This entry comes from a study of T cells in Graves' hyperthyroidism and ophthalmopathy (dated by TCRdb to the late 2010s). Regarding the complete study: A discovery cohort of about 100 patients, roughly 45 with Graves' ophthalmopathy and about 60 with stable Graves' hyperthyroidism, was used to find distinguishing TCR V-J signatures. Whether ophthalmopathy could be predicted prospectively was tested in an independent validation cohort made up of 18 to 20 hyperthyroidism patients plus 17 patients who later progressed to ophthalmopathy. The roughly 100 discovery patients were randomly divided into training and test sets at a 7:3 ratio. Thyroid tissue and blood T-cell repertoires from about six Graves' hyperthyroidism patients were also compared in the study. Following sampling, methimazole starting at 30 mg daily was given to hyperthyroidism patients, and high-dose intravenous methylprednisolone was given to ophthalmopathy patients. TCR Vbeta CDR3 sequencing of roughly 140 peripheral blood samples (43 ophthalmopathy, 75 to 80 hyperthyroidism and roughly 17 progressor patients) is reported in the paper.

General study outcomes and caveats: Most expanded thyroid clonotypes (frequency above 0.001) were also detected in blood, suggesting blood repertoires may reflect thyroid immune responses. Ophthalmopathy was separated from stable hyperthyroidism by a 13 V-J signature model, with approximately 89% sensitivity and 81% to 82% specificity obtained in cross-validation and 80%/75% obtained in testing. During validation, the model predicted progression to ophthalmopathy a median of approximately six months ahead of onset, with almost 71% sensitivity and less than 85% specificity. No statistical method was used to set the sample size in advance, and investigators knew the group allocation.

TCR beta CDR3 regions were amplified from RNA transcripts. The TCR CDR3 was subjected to a first round of RT-PCR using the HTBI primer set and the Qiagen OneStep RT-PCR kit. Libraries were constructed in a second round of multiplex PCR, after which size selection and purification were carried out. The libraries were sequenced on an Illumina HiSeq2000 using paired-end 100 bp reads. The original methods were these. SOAPnuke was used to process the raw data, with reads discarded if the reads contained adapters or uncalled bases, had a mean Phred below 15, or lacked an exact constant-primer or identifier match. COPE v1.2.5 was used to merge the high-quality paired reads, and each unique nucleotide sequence was defined as a clonotype. MiTCR v1.1 was used to align clonotypes to the IMGT TRBV, TRBD and TRBJ reference segments. The analysis was restricted to V-J combinations with a frequency above 0.0001, which together covered 99% to 99.2% of the repertoires. The TCS score was defined as the ratio of F50 (clonal expansion) to E x V (chaos), calculated using BLOSUM62-based TCRdist between CDR3 peptides within each V-J. Welch's t-statistics and random forest reduced fewer than 550 V-J features to 13, which were used in a naive Bayes classifier (R e1071). Thyroid-blood repertoire similarity was quantified with the Morisita-Horn index. The public reads were run again by TCRdb, first through fastp at Q25 and then through MiXCR, and only productive beta chains were kept. Each CDR3 protein gets just one entry, which takes the most common genes and DNA from the rows behind it. The V and J calls here are based on TCRdb, not the publication. The sample records 550,000 to 600,000 distinct CDR3 sequences, roughly 50% of which are singletons. The ten largest make up over 15% of the sample.

Compared with germline, V lacks 6 bases and J lacks 1 base; bases without a gene match: 10. Including the terminal cysteine and phenylalanine, the CDR3 comprises 16 residues. Just CDR3 DNA is preserved here, 48 bases in frame from base 1. CDR1 and CDR2, per the germline V gene, are MDHEN and SYDVKM. Patients with uncontrolled infections, other autoimmune diseases, pregnancy or lactation were excluded. Diagnoses were established on the basis of clinical symptoms, serum thyroxine and TRAb, thyroid ultrasound, and orbital computed tomography. Total RNA was extracted using Trizol reagent, and RNA quality was assessed on an Agilent 2100 Bioanalyzer.

This clonotype was obtained from an adult woman with Graves' disease, either hyperthyroidism or ophthalmopathy (not recorded which). The sequencing sample was made of peripheral blood or thyroid tissue (not recorded which). The V and J genes are TRBV28 and TRBJ2-7; the junction holds 9 bases that match TRBD1. The nucleotides read TGTGCCAGCAGCACCATAGGGACAGGGTTTTCCTACGAGCAGTACTTC. Translated, it gives CASSTIGTGFSYEQYF. The full variable domain, completed from the reference TRBV28 and TRBJ2-7 proteins outside the CDR3, reads DVKVTQSSRYLVKRTGEKVFLECVQDMDHENMFWYRQDPGLGLRLIYFSYDVKMKEKGDIPEGYSVSREKKERFSLILESASTNQTSMYLCASSTIGTGFSYEQYFGPGTRLTVT.